This T cell receptor beta chain was profiled in a study of early T cells in non-severe SARS-CoV-2 infection. The study, taken as a whole, reports: Matches to VDJdb favored anti-spike CD8 responses and missed private and CD4 specificities.

Deletions cut 0 bases from V and 0 bases from J, with 12 bases between. This CDR3 spans 16 amino acids. CDR1 SGHDT and CDR2 YYEEEE come from the germline V gene. cDNA molecules, individually, were tagged with unique molecular identifiers. MiXCR, run by TCRdb on the 5' RACE reads, gives a single entry per CDR3 protein. The data hold 69,000 or so distinct CDR3 sequences, with less than 15% observed a single time. Comments on this clonotype: What it recognizes is unknown.

The sample was whole blood. The sequence was obtained from an adult who was a healthcare worker with PCR-confirmed SARS-CoV-2 infection or an uninfected control (not recorded which). This chain links TRBV5-6 with TRBJ1-1; D ambiguous. This CDR3 is CASSLGKGTMNTEAFF. DNA for the CDR3: TGTGCCAGCAGCTTGGGAAAGGGAACCATGAACACTGAAGCTTTCTTT.